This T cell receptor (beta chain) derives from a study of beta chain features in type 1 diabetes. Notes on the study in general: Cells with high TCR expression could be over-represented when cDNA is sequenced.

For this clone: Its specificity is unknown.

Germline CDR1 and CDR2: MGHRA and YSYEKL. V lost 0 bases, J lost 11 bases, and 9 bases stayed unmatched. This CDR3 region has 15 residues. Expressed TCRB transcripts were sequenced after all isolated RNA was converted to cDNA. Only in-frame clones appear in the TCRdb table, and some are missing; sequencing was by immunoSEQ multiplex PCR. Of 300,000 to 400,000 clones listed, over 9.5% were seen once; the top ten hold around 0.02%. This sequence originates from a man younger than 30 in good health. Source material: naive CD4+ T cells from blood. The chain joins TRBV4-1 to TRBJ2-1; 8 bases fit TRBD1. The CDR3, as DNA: TGCGCCAGCAGCCAAGAGCTTACAGGGGGTCGTCAGCAGTTCTTC. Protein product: CASSQELTGGRQQFF.